One and the same sample provided the 7 T cell receptor beta chains below, sequenced in a study of blood T cell repertoires in COVID-19. The assay was immunoSEQ multiplex PCR, and TCRdb's table has in-frame clones only and misses some. Of roughly 220,000 clones detected, around four fifths appear once; the ten largest clones hold approximately 8.4%. Sequencing was performed on peripheral blood. Receptor source: a woman of 80 years or more with COVID-19, enrolled during active disease.

This rearrangement joins TRBV5-8 to TRBJ2-3; a weak D match, TRBD2 (5 bases). Between the trimmed V and J ends, which lost 0 bases and 1 base, there was a span of 12 bases. The CDR3 has 16 amino acids. The germline V gene encodes CDR1 SGHTS and CDR2 YDEGEE. CDR3 residues: CASSLDGPRGTDTQYF. As DNA, the CDR3 is TGTGCCAGCAGCTTGGATGGCCCGAGGGGCACAGATACGCAGTATTTT. Full variable domain (remainder filled in from reference TRBV5-8 and TRBJ2-3): EAGVTQSPTHLIKTRGQQATLRCSPISGHTSVYWYQQALGLGLQFLLWYDEGEERNRGNFPPRFSGRQFPNYSSELNVNALELEDSALYLCASSLDGPRGTDTQYFGPGTRLTVL.

This clone appeared a few times. This chain uses TRBV27 with TRBJ2-3; no reliable D call. Looked up from germline, CDR1 is MNHEY and CDR2 is SMNVEV (reference sequence). The CDR3 sequence is 15 residues long. Trimming left V 6 bases short and J 2 bases short, with 15 bases between. In DNA, the CDR3 is TGTGCCAGCAGCCCCCGAAGTATGGCCACAGATACGCAGTATTTT. It yields the protein CASSPRSMATDTQYF.

This chain links TRBV9 with TRBJ1-3; no reliable D call. CDR3 size: 15 residues. Germline CDR1 SGDLS, CDR2 YYNGEE. V lost 3 bases and J 4 bases, leaving 14 bases between the germline ends. CDR3 sequence (DNA): TGTGCCAGCAGCGGTCTATCTAAGCGGGGAAACACCATATATTTT. Its translation is CASSGLSKRGNTIYF.

The rearrangement links TRBV24-1 to TRBJ2-3; D might be TRBD2 (6 bases). The V end lost 7 bases, the J end lost 2 bases, and 15 bases lay between the germline ends. The CDR3 loop spans 15 amino acids. CDR1 KGHDR and CDR2 SFDVKD come from the germline V gene. The CDR3 DNA sequence: TGTGCCACCAGCCCAGGGCGGGGACCCACAGATACGCAGTATTTT. It translates to CATSPGRGPTDTQYF.

The V and J genes are TRBV5-1 and TRBJ1-2, with 10 positions matching TRBD1. After removal of 5 bases from V and 0 bases from J, the junction contained 4 bases not matched to a gene. The CDR3 contains 15 residues. Looked up from germline, CDR1 is SGHRS and CDR2 is YFSETQ. CDR3 DNA sequence: TGCGCCAGCAGGGACAGGGGGGATTCTAACTATGGCTACACCTTC. Protein product: CASRDRGDSNYGYTF.

The chain combines TRBV6-5 with TRBJ2-7; the match to TRBD1 covers 8 bases. V was clipped by 11 bases and J by 4 bases; unmatched bases: 10. Per the germline V gene, CDR1 is MNHEY and CDR2 is SVGAGI. The CDR3 is 13 amino acids. The CDR3, as DNA: TGTGCCGACGCGGTTCAGGGGGCTTACGAGCAGTACTTC. Its protein is CADAVQGAYEQYF.

This chain joins TRBV6-6 and TRBJ1-5; D call uncertain. Germline CDR1 and CDR2: MNHNY and SVGAGI (reference sequence). V was clipped by 7 bases and J by 0 bases, with 10 bases between them. This CDR3 has 14 residues. The CDR3 here is CASMFGDSNQPQHF. The CDR3 DNA follows: TGTGCCAGCATGTTCGGGGATAGCAATCAGCCCCAGCATTTT.